Below, one T cell receptor (beta chain) is given with its context. This CDR3 is 11 amino acids long. Germline-derived CDR1 and CDR2 are SEHNR and FQNEAQ (reference sequence). V was cut by 5 bases and J by 4 bases, with 5 bases left in between. These data are taken from a study of blood T cell repertoires in COVID-19. Study-level background: COVID-19 samples from acute and convalescent phases originated in the United States, Italy and Spain. PBMCs, B-cell-depleted T cells, or T cells were the source of the cDNA or gDNA that made up the material.

Study processing details: Amplified reference gene primers provided the basis for estimating nucleated cell counts. The table came from immunoSEQ multiplex PCR; TCRdb's copy has only in-frame clones and leaves some out. The V and J calls and clone size are taken from that table; D and trimming were inferred from the DNA. The sample has some 120,000 clones, approximately 80% seen once; the top ten hold 12%. The V and J genes are TRBV7-9 and TRBJ1-1; D is undetermined. The clonotype originates from a woman in her sixties or seventies with acute or convalescent COVID-19. The source material was peripheral blood. CDR3 DNA: TGTGCCAGCAGCACGGTCACTGAAGCTTTCTTT. This gives the protein CASSTVTEAFF.